One and the same sample provided the 12 T cell receptor beta chains below, sequenced in a study of T cell repertoires in cytomegalovirus infection. These receptors' targets are unknown. Using its own MiXCR run on the reads, TCRdb lists one record per CDR3 protein. The repertoire holds over 250,000 distinct CDR3 sequences, with roughly a fifth as singletons. The sample here was cultured PBMCs, taken from culture after CMV antigen stimulation. Source of these receptors: a human donor in good health (CMV status not recorded). Some clones in this sample may be carry-over from other donors' samples.

The V call is TRBV28, the J call TRBJ1-2, with D possibly TRBD1 on 5 matching bases. The CDR3 length is 16 residues. Trimming shortened V by 6 bases and J by 4 bases, and 21 bases separated the two germline ends. Looked up from germline, CDR1 is MDHEN and CDR2 is SYDVKM. CDR3: CASSQYVRGLIYGYTF. The CDR3 bases are TGTGCCAGCAGCCAATACGTCCGGGGACTGATCTATGGCTACACCTTC.

DNA for the CDR3: TGTGCCACCAGTGTCCAGGGGGGAACCGGGGAGCTGTTTTTT. It codes for CATSVQGGTGELFF. V usage is TRBV24-1 and J usage is TRBJ2-2, with D possibly matching TRBD1 (7 bases). The CDR3 spans 14 residues. Between the trimmed V and J ends, which lost 5 bases and 5 bases, there was a span of 11 bases. The germline V gene encodes CDR1 KGHDR and CDR2 SFDVKD.

This clonotype occurred many times. This chain joins TRBV7-6 and TRBJ2-3; 10 bases agree with TRBD2. Trimming took 2 bases from V and 4 from J; bases not matched to a gene: 0. The CDR3 runs 14 residues. Germline V gene lookup returns CDR1 SGHVS and CDR2 FNYEAQ. Written as DNA, the CDR3 is TGTGCCAGCAGCTTACTAGCGGGAGCAGATACGCAGTATTTT. It yields the protein CASSLLAGADTQYF.

This chain connects TRBV6-2 or TRBV6-3 to TRBJ1-2, with unresolved D. Trimming pared 7 bases from V and 8 bases from J, leaving 20 bases between. The CDR3 covers 14 residues. CDR1 is MNHEY, CDR2 SVGEGT, per germline. The CDR3 reads CASTHWGSVRGYTF. The CDR3 coding sequence is TGTGCCAGCACCCATTGGGGTTCGGTGCGAGGCTACACCTTC.

A few counts support this clonotype. J is TRBJ2-7 and V is TRBV7-2; no clear D gene. Germline V gives CDR1 SGHTA, CDR2 FQGNSA. The CDR3 loop spans 14 amino acids. V was clipped by 4 bases and J by 0 bases, with 10 bases between them. The CDR3 nucleotides are TGTGCCAGCAGCTCTTCCCGGCTCTCCTACGAGCAGTACGTC. This encodes CASSSSRLSYEQYV.

This clonotype has just one count. V gene TRBV2 combines with J gene TRBJ2-4, with a tentative D call TRBD1 (5 bases). Germline V gives CDR1 SNHLY, CDR2 FYNNEI. CDR3 length equals 15 residues. Trimming stripped 10 bases from V and 0 bases from J, with 16 bases between. The CDR3 loop is CATRIDSSAKNIQYF. Written as DNA, the CDR3 is TGTGCCACCAGGATAGACAGCTCAGCCAAAAACATTCAGTACTTC.

This clonotype was seen ten or more times. The chain joins TRBV7-2 to TRBJ2-3; D unresolved. Looked up from germline, CDR1 is SGHTA and CDR2 is FQGNSA. The CDR3 contains 13 residues. V dropped 3 bases and J dropped 6 bases, with 10 bases sitting between them. Written as DNA, the CDR3 is TGTGCCAGCAGCTTCTCGTCTGGGGATACGCAGTATTTT. It is translated as CASSFSSGDTQYF.

V gene TRBV20-1 combines with J gene TRBJ2-7; D is tentatively TRBD1 or TRBD2 (5 bases each). Germline CDR1 reads DFQATT; CDR2 reads SNEGSKA (reference sequence). With 6 bases removed from V and 0 bases from J, the gap between germline ends came to 9 bases. The CDR3 runs 12 residues. The DNA of the CDR3 is TGCAGTGCGGGGGTGTCCTCCTACGAGCAGTACTTC. Translating it yields CSAGVSSYEQYF.

J is TRBJ2-3 and V is TRBV27; TRBD2 matches 10 bases. The CDR3 length is 19 residues. Germline V lookup: CDR1 MNHEY, CDR2 SMNVEV (reference sequence). V lost 5 bases to trimming and J lost 4 bases; unmatched junction nucleotides: 18. The CDR3 here is CASSRTSGRGGVGPDTQYF. The CDR3 nucleotides are TGTGCCAGCAGTCGGACTAGCGGCCGAGGTGGGGTTGGCCCAGATACGCAGTATTTT.

This chain joins TRBV29-1 and TRBJ2-3; D not resolved. CDR1 and CDR2 from the germline V gene are SQVTM and ANQGSEA. With 1 base removed from V and 5 bases from J, the gap between germline ends came to 7 bases. The CDR3 loop spans 12 amino acids. For the CDR3, the DNA is TGCAGCGTTGAAGCAACGGTAGATACGCAGTATTTT. It specifies CSVEATVDTQYF.

This clonotype was detected many times. V and J are TRBV7-2 and TRBJ2-1, with 7 bases aligning to TRBD2. Germline CDR1 reads SGHTA; CDR2 reads FQGNSA. The J segment lost 0 bases and the V segment lost 4 bases, leaving 9 bases of the junction unmatched. CDR3 length: 17 amino acids. The CDR3 sequence: CASSSPAGAISYNEQFF. The CDR3 coding sequence is TGTGCCAGCAGCTCTCCCGCGGGAGCCATCTCCTACAATGAGCAGTTCTTC. Together with reference TRBV7-2 and TRBJ2-1, the CDR3 gives the full variable domain: GAGVSQSPSNKVTEKGKDVELRCDPISGHTALYWYRQSLGQGLEFLIYFQGNSAPDKSGLPSDRFSAERTGGSVSTLTIQRTQQEDSAVYLCASSSPAGAISYNEQFFGPGTRLTVL.

This clonotype was found a few times. The chain uses TRBV6-6 and TRBJ2-5; TRBD2 matches 7 bases. This CDR3 is 13 amino acids long. The germline CDR1 and CDR2 sequences are MNHNY and SVGAGI (reference sequence). With V trimmed by 6 bases and J by 9 bases, 10 bases remained unmatched. The CDR3 DNA reads TGTGCCAGCAGCCCCGGGATCCGGGAGGCCCAGTACTTC. Translated, it gives CASSPGIREAQYF.